The next 9 T cell receptor beta chains were all read from a single sample in a study of T-cell reconstitution after alpha-beta-depleted transplantation in children. Unique molecular identifiers were incorporated during preparation of the TCRbeta library. TCRdb reprocessed the PCR reads with MiXCR, giving one entry per CDR3 protein. The sample records just over 950,000 distinct CDR3 sequences, around 30% being singletons. Sequencing was performed on PBMCs, mostly from graft donor cells, taken 360 days after TCRalphabeta/CD19-depleted stem cell transplant. The receptors here all came from a boy in the first two years of life who had a stem cell transplant for SCID, so the T cells may come from the graft donor.

This chain joins TRBV7-6 and TRBJ2-7, with D tentatively TRBD2 (5 bases). The germline V gene has CDR1 SGHVS and CDR2 FNYEAQ. The germline V and J ends were trimmed by 1 base and 6 bases, with 13 bases remaining between them. This CDR3 spans 14 amino acids. Written as DNA, the CDR3 is TGTGCCAGCAGCTTAGGTGGAGGTCTGGGCGAGCAGTACTTC. Translating it yields CASSLGGGLGEQYF.

The genes are TRBV5-4 and TRBJ2-7; D might be TRBD1 or TRBD2, each matching 5 bases. The germline V gene has CDR1 SGHNT and CDR2 YYREEE (reference sequence). V lost 5 bases and J 1 base, leaving 13 bases between the germline ends. The CDR3 has 14 residues. CDR3 protein: CASRSGLASYEQYF. The CDR3 DNA reads TGTGCCAGCAGGTCAGGGCTAGCTTCCTACGAGCAGTACTTC.

The chain links TRBV4-2 to TRBJ2-1, with D perhaps matching TRBD1 or TRBD2 (6 bases each). Germline lookup yields CDR1 LGHNA and CDR2 YNFKEQ. This CDR3 has 15 amino acids. The germline V and J ends were trimmed by 0 bases and 8 bases, with 14 bases remaining between them. The CDR3 sequence is CASSQETGAVYEQFF. CDR3 nucleotide sequence: TGTGCCAGCAGCCAAGAGACGGGGGCGGTCTATGAGCAGTTCTTC.

The chain has TRBV20-1 and TRBJ2-1; 9 nucleotides align to TRBD2. This CDR3 has 13 amino acids. After removal of 4 bases from V and 7 bases from J, the junction contained 5 bases not matched to a gene. CDR1 DFQATT and CDR2 SNEGSKA come from the germline V gene (reference sequence). The DNA of the CDR3 is TGCAGTGCTAAGCGGGGGGCTCCTAATGAGCAGTTCTTC. Protein product: CSAKRGAPNEQFF.

This clonotype was seen more than once but under ten times. The chain is built from TRBV4-3 and TRBJ1-4, with TRBD1 as a possible D gene (5 bases). CDR1 LGHNA and CDR2 YSLEER come from the germline V gene. The CDR3 is 17 amino acids. V gave up 0 bases and J gave up 0 bases, with 11 bases separating them. This CDR3 reads CASSQDGAGATNEKLFF. CDR3 in DNA: TGCGCCAGCAGCCAAGACGGGGCAGGTGCAACTAATGAAAAACTGTTTTTT.

The CDR3 region is CASSQEGTRGRVRGRMNTEAFF. As DNA, the CDR3 is TGCGCCAGCAGCCAAGAAGGGACAAGGGGGCGAGTCAGGGGCCGCATGAACACTGAAGCTTTCTTT. The chain links TRBV4-1 to TRBJ1-1; 7 bases match TRBD1. Germline lookup yields CDR1 MGHRA and CDR2 YSYEKL. The CDR3 has 22 residues. After removal of 0 bases from V and 0 bases from J, the junction contained 22 bases not matched to a gene.

For this clonotype: With a much larger clone just one base away, this may be a read error. The CDR3 does not end in the conserved phenylalanine or tryptophan, so this is likely a read error. The CDR3 nucleotides are TGCGCCAGCACTTACAGGGATGGCGCAGAGACCCAGTACTCC. Amino acids: CASTYRDGAETQYS. The chain joins TRBV5-1 to TRBJ2-5, with D possibly matching TRBD1 (6 bases). The CDR3 loop spans 14 amino acids. Looked up from germline, CDR1 is SGHRS and CDR2 is YFSETQ. Deletions cut 6 bases from V and 4 bases from J, with 16 bases between.

This clonotype has more than one count but fewer than ten. The chain is built from TRBV5-1 and TRBJ2-7; possible D gene TRBD2, 5 bases. CDR1 and CDR2 from the germline V gene are SGHRS and YFSETQ. V lost 6 bases and J lost 7, with 14 bases in between. The CDR3 consists of 12 residues. CDR3 sequence: CASNLGGGEQYF. The CDR3 DNA reads TGCGCCAGCAACCTAGGAGGAGGTGAGCAGTACTTC.

The rearrangement links TRBV18 to TRBJ2-6; D possibly matches TRBD1 or TRBD2 (5 bases each). CDR3 length: 14 residues. Germline V lookup: CDR1 KGHSH, CDR2 LQKENI. Deletions cut 6 bases from V and 12 bases from J, with 18 bases between. The CDR3 nucleotides are TGTGCCAGCTCCCCCTCTCCGGCTGGGGGCGTCCTGACTTTC. Translated: CASSPSPAGGVLTF.